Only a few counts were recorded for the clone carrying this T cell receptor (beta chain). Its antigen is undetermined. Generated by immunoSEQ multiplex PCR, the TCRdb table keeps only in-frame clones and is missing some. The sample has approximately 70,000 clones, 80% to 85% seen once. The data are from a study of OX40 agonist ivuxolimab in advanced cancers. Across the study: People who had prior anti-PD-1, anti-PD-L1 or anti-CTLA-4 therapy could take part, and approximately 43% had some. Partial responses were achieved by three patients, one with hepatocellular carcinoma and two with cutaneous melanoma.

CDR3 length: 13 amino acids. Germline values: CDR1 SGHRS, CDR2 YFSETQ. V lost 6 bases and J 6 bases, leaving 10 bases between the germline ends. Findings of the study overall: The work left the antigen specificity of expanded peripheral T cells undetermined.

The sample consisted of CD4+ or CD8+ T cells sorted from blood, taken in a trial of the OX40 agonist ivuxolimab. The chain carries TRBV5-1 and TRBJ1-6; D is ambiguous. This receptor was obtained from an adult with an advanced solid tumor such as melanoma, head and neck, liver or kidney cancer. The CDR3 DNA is TGCGCCAGCACTGATTCGGGTAATTCACCCCTCCACTTT. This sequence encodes CASTDSGNSPLHF.